This T cell receptor beta chain appears in the sequencing data of a study of cytomegalovirus exposure and HLA in healthy donors. Study as a whole: Membership in the Caucasian-associated ancestry cluster was found for 81% of around 380 genotyped donors.

The PCR ran on 60 Vbeta and 13 Jbeta primers. Sequencing was performed with immunoSEQ multiplex PCR; in TCRdb, only in-frame clones are kept and a portion is missing. The data hold under 200,000 clones, with 75% observed a single time. Germline CDR1 is SGHAT and CDR2 is FQNNGV. CDR3 length: 19 residues. Trimming left V 0 bases short and J 7 bases short, with 27 bases between. Sequencing was performed on PBMCs. This chain uses TRBV11-2 with TRBJ1-2; D is possibly TRBD1 (6 bases). The sequence derives from a woman aged 40 to 50 in good health and CMV-seropositive. The CDR3 sequence is CASSLDQFGTGLKTGGYTF. The CDR3 bases are TGTGCCAGCAGCTTAGATCAGTTCGGCACAGGGCTTAAAACGGGTGGCTACACCTTC.